This T cell receptor beta chain was sequenced for a study of T-cell reconstitution after alpha-beta-depleted transplantation in children. CDR1 and CDR2 from the germline V gene are SEHNR and FQNEAQ (reference sequence). The V end was cut by 5 bases, the J end by 6 bases, with 8 bases between. CDR3 length: 11 residues. Unique molecular identifiers were built into the TCRbeta library. TCRdb analysed the PCR reads with MiXCR anew, one entry per CDR3 protein. The sample comprises 200,000 to 250,000 distinct CDR3 sequences, around 12% of which are singletons, and 2% to 3% rests with the top ten. The rearrangement joins TRBV7-9 to TRBJ2-7; D is uncertain. This specimen was PBMCs from the stem cell graft donor, taken from the stem cell graft. The clonotype originates from a human donor who donated a stem cell graft to a child with acute lymphoblastic leukemia. The CDR3 region is CASSQMGEQYF. DNA of the CDR3: TGTGCCAGCAGCCAGATGGGCGAGCAGTACTTC. Drawing the rest from reference TRBV7-9 and TRBJ2-7, the complete variable domain is DTGVSQNPRHKITKRGQNVTFRCDPISEHNRLYWYRQTLGQGPEFLTYFQNEAQLEKSRLLSDRFSAERPKGSFSTLEIQRTEQGDSAMYLCASSQMGEQYFGPGTRLTVT.